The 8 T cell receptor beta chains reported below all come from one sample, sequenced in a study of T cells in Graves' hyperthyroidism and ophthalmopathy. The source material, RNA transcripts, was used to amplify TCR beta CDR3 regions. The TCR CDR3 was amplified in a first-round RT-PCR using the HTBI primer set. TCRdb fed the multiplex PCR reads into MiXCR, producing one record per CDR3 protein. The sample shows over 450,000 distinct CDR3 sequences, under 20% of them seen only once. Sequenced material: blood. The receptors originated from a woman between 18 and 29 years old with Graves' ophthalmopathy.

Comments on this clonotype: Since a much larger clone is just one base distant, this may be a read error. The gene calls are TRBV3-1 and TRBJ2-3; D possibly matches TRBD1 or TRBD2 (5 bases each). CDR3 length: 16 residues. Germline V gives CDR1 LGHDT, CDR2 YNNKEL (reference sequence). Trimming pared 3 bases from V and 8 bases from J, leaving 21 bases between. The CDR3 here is CASSHLDGASLGTQYF. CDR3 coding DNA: TGTGCCAGCAGCCACCTGGACGGGGCCAGTCTGGGTACGCAGTATTTT.

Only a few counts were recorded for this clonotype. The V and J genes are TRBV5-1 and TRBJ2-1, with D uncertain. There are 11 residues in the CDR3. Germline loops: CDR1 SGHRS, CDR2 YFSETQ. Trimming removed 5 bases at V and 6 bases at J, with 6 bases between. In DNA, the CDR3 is TGCGCCAGCAGGGACCTCAATGAGCAGTTCTTC. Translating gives CASRDLNEQFF.

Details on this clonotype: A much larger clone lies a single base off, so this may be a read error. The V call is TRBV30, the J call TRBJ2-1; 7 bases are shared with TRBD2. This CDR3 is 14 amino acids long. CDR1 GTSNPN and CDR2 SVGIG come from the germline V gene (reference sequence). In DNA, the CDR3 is TGTGTCTGGAGCGGCGGGAGTGGCTACAATGAGCAGTTCTTC. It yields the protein CVWSGGSGYNEQFF.

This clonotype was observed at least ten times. In DNA, the CDR3 is TGTGCCAGCAAGCGAACAGGGAACACTGAAGCTTTCTTT. It yields the protein CASKRTGNTEAFF. This chain links TRBV11-2 with TRBJ1-1, with D tentatively TRBD1 (5 bases). Germline V lookup: CDR1 SGHAT, CDR2 FQNNGV. Trimming stripped 7 bases from V and 1 base from J, with 10 bases between. CDR3 size: 13 residues.

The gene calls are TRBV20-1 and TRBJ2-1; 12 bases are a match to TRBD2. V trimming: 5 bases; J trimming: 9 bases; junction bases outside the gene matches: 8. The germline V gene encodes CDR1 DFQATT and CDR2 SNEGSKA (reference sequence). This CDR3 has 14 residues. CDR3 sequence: CSAVRTSGKGEQFF. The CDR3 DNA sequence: TGCAGTGCTGTACGGACTAGCGGGAAAGGTGAGCAGTTCTTC.

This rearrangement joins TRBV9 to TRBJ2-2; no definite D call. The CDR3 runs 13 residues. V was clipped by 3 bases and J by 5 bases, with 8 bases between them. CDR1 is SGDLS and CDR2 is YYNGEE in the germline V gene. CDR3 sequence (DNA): TGTGCCAGCAGCGAGACTCCTACCGGGGAGCTGTTTTTT. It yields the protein CASSETPTGELFF.

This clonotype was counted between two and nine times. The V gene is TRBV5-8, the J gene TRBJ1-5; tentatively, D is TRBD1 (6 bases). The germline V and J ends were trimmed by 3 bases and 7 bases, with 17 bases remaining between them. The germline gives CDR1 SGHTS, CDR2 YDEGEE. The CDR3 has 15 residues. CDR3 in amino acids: CASSSGGRGKQPQHF. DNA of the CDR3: TGTGCCAGCAGCTCCGGAGGCAGGGGAAAACAGCCCCAGCATTTT. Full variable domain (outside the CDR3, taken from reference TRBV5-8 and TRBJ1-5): EAGVTQSPTHLIKTRGQQATLRCSPISGHTSVYWYQQALGLGLQFLLWYDEGEERNRGNFPPRFSGRQFPNYSSELNVNALELEDSALYLCASSSGGRGKQPQHFGDGTRLSIL.

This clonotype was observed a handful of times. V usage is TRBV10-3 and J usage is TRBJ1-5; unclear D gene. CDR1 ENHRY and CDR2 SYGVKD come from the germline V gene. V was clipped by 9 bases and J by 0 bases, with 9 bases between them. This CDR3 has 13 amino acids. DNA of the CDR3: TGTGCCATTACCCCAGATAGCAATCAGCCCCAGCATTTT. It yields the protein CAITPDSNQPQHF.